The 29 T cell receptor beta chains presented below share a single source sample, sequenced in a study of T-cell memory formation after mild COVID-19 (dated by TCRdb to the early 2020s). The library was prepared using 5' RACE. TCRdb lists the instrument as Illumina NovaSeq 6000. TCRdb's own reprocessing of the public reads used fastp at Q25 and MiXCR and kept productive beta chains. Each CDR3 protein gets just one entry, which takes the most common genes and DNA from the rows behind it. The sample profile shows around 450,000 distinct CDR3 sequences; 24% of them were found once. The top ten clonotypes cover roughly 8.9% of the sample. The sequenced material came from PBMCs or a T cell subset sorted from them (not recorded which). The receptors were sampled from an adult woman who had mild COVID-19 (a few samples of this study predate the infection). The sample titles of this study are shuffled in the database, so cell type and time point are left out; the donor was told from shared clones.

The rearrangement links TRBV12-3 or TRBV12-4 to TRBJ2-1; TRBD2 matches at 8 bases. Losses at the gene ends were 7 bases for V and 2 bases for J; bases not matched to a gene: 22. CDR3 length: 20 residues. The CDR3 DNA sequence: TGTGCCAGCACCCAATCCGGGGGGGCTTTAACCCTAGGCCCCTACAATGAGCAGTTCTTC. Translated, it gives CASTQSGGALTLGPYNEQFF.

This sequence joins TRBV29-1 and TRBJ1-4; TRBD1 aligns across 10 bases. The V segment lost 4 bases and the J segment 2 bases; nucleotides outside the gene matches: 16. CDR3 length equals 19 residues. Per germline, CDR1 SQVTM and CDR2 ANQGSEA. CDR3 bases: TGCAGCGTTGCCCTCCGGGACAGGGGTATTATTAAGACTAATGAAAAACTGTTTTTT. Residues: CSVALRDRGIIKTNEKLFF.

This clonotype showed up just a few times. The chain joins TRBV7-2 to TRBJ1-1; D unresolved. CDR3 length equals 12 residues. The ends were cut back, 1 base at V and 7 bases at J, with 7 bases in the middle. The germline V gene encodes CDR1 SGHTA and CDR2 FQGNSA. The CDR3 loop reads CASSLGPDEAFF. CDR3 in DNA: TGTGCCAGCAGCTTAGGTCCGGATGAAGCTTTCTTT.

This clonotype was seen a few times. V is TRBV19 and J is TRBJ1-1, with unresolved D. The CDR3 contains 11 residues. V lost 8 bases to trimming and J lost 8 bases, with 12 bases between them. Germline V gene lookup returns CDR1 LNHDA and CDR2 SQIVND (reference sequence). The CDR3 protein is CASSRAWEAFF. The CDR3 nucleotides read TGTGCCAGTTCCCGGGCGTGGGAAGCTTTCTTT.

The CDR3 DNA is TGTGCCATCAGTGAGGGGAAGGTCAACACAGATACGCAGTATTTT. Translated: CAISEGKVNTDTQYF. This chain connects TRBV10-3 to TRBJ2-3, with D unresolved. The CDR3 consists of 15 residues. Trimming shortened V by 2 bases and J by 2 bases, and 11 bases separated the two germline ends. CDR1 is ENHRY, CDR2 SYGVKD, per germline.

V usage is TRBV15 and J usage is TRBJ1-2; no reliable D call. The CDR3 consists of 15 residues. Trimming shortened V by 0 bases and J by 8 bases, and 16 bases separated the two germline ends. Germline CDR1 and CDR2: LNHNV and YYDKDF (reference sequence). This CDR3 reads CATSREEELLNGYTF. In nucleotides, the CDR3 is TGTGCCACCAGCAGAGAAGAGGAGCTCTTAAACGGCTACACCTTC.

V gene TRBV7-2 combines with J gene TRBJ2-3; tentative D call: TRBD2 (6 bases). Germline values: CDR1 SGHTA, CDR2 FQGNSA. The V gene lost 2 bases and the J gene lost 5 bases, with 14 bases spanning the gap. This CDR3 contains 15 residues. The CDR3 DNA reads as TGTGCCAGCAGCTTATTTTGGGGACTGGAAGATACGCAGTATTTT. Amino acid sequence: CASSLFWGLEDTQYF.

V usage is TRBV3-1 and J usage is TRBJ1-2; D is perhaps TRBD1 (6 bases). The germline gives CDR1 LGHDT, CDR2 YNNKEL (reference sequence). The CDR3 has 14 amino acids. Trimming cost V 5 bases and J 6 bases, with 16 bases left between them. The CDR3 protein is CASSSRQVGDGYTF. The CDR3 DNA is TGTGCCAGCAGCTCGCGACAGGTTGGGGATGGCTACACCTTC.

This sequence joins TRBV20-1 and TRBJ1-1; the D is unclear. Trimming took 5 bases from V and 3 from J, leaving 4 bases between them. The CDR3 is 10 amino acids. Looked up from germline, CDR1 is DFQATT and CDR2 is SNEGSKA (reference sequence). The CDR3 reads CSAEDTEAFF. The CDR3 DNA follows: TGCAGTGCTGAGGACACTGAAGCTTTCTTT.

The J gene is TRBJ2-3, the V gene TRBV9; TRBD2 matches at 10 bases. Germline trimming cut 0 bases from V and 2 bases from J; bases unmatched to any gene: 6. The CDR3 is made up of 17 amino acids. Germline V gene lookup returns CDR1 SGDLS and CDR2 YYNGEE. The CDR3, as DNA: TGTGCCAGCAGCGTAGGCCTAGCGGGGGACTACACAGATACGCAGTATTTT. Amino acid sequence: CASSVGLAGDYTDTQYF. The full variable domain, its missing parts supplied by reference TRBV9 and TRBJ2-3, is DSGVTQTPKHLITATGQRVTLRCSPRSGDLSVYWYQQSLDQGLQFLIQYYNGEERAKGNILERFSAQQFPDLHSELNLSSLELGDSALYFCASSVGLAGDYTDTQYFGPGTRLTVL.

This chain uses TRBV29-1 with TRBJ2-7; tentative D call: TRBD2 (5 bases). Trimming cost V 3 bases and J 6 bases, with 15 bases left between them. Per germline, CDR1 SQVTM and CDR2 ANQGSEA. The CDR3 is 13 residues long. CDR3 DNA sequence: TGCAGCGTTGAGGCAGTGGCGGGCCGCGAGCAGTACTTC. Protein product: CSVEAVAGREQYF.

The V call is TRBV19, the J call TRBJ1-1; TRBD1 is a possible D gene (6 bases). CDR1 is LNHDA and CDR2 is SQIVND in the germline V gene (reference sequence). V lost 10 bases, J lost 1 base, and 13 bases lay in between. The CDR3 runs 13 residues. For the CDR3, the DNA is TGTGCCACTAAAGAGGGGGAGAACACTGAAGCTTTCTTT. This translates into CATKEGENTEAFF. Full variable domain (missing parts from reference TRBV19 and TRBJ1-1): DGGITQSPKYLFRKEGQNVTLSCEQNLNHDAMYWYRQDPGQGLRLIYYSQIVNDFQKGDIAEGYSVSREKKESFPLTVTSAQKNPTAFYLCATKEGENTEAFFGQGTRLTVV.

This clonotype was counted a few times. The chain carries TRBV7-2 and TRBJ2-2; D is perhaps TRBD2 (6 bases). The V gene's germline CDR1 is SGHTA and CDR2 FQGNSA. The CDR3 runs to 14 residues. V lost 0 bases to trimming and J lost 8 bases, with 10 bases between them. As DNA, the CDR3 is TGTGCCAGCAGCTTAGCCCTCCTAGCGGGGGAGCTGTTTTTT. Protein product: CASSLALLAGELFF. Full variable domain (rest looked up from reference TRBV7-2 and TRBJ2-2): GAGVSQSPSNKVTEKGKDVELRCDPISGHTALYWYRQSLGQGLEFLIYFQGNSAPDKSGLPSDRFSAERTGGSVSTLTIQRTQQEDSAVYLCASSLALLAGELFFGEGSRLTVL.

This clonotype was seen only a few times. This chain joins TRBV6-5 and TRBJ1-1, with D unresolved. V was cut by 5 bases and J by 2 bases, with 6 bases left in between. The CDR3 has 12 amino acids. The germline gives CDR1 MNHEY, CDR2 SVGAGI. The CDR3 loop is CASSGFNTEAFF. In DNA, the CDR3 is TGTGCCAGCAGTGGCTTTAACACTGAAGCTTTCTTT.

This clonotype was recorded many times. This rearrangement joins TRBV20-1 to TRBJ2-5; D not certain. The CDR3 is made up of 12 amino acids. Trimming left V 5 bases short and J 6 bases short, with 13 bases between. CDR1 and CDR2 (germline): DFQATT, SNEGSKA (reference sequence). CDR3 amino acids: CSARAGPQTQYF. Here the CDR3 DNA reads TGCAGTGCTCGAGCTGGACCCCAGACCCAGTACTTC.

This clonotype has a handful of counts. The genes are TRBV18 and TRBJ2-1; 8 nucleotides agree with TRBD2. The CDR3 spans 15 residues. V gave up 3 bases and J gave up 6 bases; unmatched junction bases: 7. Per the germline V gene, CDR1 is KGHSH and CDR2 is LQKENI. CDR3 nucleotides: TGTGCCAGCTCACCGGGAGCGGGAGAGGTCAATGAGCAGTTCTTC. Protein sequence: CASSPGAGEVNEQFF.

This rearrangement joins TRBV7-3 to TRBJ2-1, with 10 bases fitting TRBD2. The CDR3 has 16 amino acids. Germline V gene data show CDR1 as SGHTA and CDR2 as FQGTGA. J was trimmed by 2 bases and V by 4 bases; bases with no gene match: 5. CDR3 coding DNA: TGTGCCAGCAGCTCTGAGCGGGAGGGCGCCTACAATGAGCAGTTCTTC. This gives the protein CASSSEREGAYNEQFF.

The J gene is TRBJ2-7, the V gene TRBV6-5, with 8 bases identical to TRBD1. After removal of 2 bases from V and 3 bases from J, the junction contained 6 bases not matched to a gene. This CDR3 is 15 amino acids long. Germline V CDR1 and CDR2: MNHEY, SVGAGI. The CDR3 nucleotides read TGTGCCAGCAGTTACGGACATGACAGGGGCTACGAGCAGTACTTC. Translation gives CASSYGHDRGYEQYF.

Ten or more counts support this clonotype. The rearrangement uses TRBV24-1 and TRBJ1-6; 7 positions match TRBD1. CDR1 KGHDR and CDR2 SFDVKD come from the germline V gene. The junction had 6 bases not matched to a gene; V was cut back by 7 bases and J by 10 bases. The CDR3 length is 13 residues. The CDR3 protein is CATRKGAGSPLHF. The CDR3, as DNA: TGTGCCACCAGAAAGGGGGCTGGATCACCCCTCCACTTT.

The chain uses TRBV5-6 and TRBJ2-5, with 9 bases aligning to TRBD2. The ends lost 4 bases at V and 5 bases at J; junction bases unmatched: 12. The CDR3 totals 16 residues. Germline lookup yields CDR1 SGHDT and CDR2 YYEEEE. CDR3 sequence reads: CASSATAGGRLETQYF. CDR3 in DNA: TGTGCCAGCAGCGCCACAGCGGGGGGAAGATTGGAGACCCAGTACTTC.

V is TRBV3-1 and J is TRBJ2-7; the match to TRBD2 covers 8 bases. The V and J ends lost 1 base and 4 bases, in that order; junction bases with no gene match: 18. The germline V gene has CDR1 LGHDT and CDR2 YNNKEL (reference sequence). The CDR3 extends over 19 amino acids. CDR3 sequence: CASSQGSPWGSGRLYEQYF. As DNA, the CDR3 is TGTGCCAGCAGCCAAGGTTCTCCTTGGGGCAGCGGGAGACTATACGAGCAGTACTTC.

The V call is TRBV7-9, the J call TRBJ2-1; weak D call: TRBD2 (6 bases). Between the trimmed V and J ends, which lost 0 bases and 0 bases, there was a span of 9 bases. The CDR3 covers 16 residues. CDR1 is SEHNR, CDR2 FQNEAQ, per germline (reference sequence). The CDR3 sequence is CASSLAVGSSYNEQFF. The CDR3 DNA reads TGTGCCAGCAGCTTAGCGGTCGGGAGCTCCTACAATGAGCAGTTCTTC.

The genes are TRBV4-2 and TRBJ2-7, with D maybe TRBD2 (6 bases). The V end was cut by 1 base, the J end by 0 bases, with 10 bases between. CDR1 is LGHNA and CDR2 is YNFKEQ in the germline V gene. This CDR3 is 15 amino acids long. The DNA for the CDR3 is TGTGCCAGCAGCCAAGCTAGCGTGAGCTCCTACGAGCAGTACTTC. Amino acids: CASSQASVSSYEQYF.

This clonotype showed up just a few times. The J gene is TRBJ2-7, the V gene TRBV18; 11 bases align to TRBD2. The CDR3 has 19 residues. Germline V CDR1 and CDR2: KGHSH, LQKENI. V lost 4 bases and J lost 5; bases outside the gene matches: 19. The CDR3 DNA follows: TGTGCCAGCTCACTTCTTGAGAATAGCGGGAGGGCCGGGAGCCACGAGCAGTACTTC. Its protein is CASSLLENSGRAGSHEQYF.

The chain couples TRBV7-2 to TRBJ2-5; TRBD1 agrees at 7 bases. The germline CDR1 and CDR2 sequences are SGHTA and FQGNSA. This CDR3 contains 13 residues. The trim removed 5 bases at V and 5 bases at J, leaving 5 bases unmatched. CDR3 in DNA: TGTGCCAGCAGCAGGGGGCGGAAGGAGACCCAGTACTTC. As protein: CASSRGRKETQYF.

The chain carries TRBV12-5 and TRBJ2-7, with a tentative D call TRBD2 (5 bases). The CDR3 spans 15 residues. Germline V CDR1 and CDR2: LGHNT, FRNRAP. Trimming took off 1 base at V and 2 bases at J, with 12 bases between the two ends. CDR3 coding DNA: TGTGCTAGTGGTTTGGGGGGAGCCTTAACCTACGAGCAGTACTTC. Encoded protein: CASGLGGALTYEQYF.

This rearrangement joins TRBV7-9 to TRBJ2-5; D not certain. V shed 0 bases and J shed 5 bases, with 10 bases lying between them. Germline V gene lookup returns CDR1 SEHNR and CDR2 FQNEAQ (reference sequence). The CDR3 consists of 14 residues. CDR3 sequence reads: CASSLARGFETQYF. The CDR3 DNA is TGTGCCAGCAGCTTAGCGCGTGGTTTTGAGACCCAGTACTTC.

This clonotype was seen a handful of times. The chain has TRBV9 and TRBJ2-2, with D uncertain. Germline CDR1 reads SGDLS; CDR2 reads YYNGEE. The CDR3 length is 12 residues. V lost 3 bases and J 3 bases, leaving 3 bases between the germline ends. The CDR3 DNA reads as TGTGCCAGCAGCGGGCACACCGGGGAGCTGTTTTTT. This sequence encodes CASSGHTGELFF.

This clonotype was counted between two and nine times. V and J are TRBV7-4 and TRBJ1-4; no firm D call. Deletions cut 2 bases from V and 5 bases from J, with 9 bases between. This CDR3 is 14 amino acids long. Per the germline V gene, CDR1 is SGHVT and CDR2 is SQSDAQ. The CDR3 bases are TGTGCCAGCAGCTTAAGTTCCGGAAATGAAAAACTGTTTTTT. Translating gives CASSLSSGNEKLFF.